The 8 T cell receptor beta chains reported below all come from one sample, sequenced in a study of CD8 T cells in ankylosing spondylitis. TCRdb re-analysed the 5' RACE reads in MiXCR, keeping a single row per CDR3 protein. The data hold 200,000 to 300,000 distinct CDR3 sequences, with more than 20% observed a single time. Sequenced: blood, either unsorted or a sorted T cell fraction (not recorded which). These receptors came from a male donor with ankylosing spondylitis or in good health (not recorded which).

This clonotype was counted ten times or more. The genes are TRBV12-3 or TRBV12-4 and TRBJ1-1; D unclear. Trimming removed 3 bases at V and 6 bases at J, with 11 bases between. The CDR3 is 13 amino acids. CDR3 loop: CASSFMEGSEAFF. In DNA form, the CDR3 reads TGTGCCAGCAGTTTTATGGAGGGCTCTGAAGCTTTCTTT.

This clonotype was picked up many times. The genes are TRBV9 and TRBJ2-2; D possibly corresponds to TRBD1 (6 bases). The V and J ends lost 3 bases and 2 bases respectively, with 8 bases between them. The CDR3 runs 14 residues. Per the germline V gene, CDR1 is SGDLS and CDR2 is YYNGEE. CDR3: CASSGQANTGELFF. The CDR3 coding sequence is TGTGCCAGCAGCGGACAGGCCAACACCGGGGAGCTGTTTTTT.

There are many counts of this clonotype. The chain is built from TRBV9 and TRBJ2-5; D gene uncertain. CDR3 size: 12 residues. CDR1 is SGDLS, CDR2 YYNGEE, per germline. The germline V and J ends were trimmed by 3 bases and 7 bases, with 10 bases remaining between them. CDR3 DNA: TGTGCCAGCAGCGCCGGGCCATGGACCCAGTACTTC. This codes for CASSAGPWTQYF. Filled out from reference TRBV9 and TRBJ2-5, the complete variable domain reads DSGVTQTPKHLITATGQRVTLRCSPRSGDLSVYWYQQSLDQGLQFLIQYYNGEERAKGNILERFSAQQFPDLHSELNLSSLELGDSALYFCASSAGPWTQYFGPGTRLLVL.

There are a few counts of this clonotype. V is TRBV10-3 and J is TRBJ2-7; TRBD2 might be the D (7 bases). Germline CDR1 reads ENHRY; CDR2 reads SYGVKD. This CDR3 has 15 amino acids. Trimming took off 10 bases at V and 5 bases at J, with 24 bases between the two ends. This CDR3 reads CATWETSQGLNEQYF. The CDR3 coding sequence is TGTGCCACGTGGGAGACTAGCCAGGGGCTTAACGAGCAGTACTTC.

This clonotype has a count of ten or more. The V gene is TRBV7-9, the J gene TRBJ1-1, with 10 bases aligning to TRBD1. CDR3 length: 17 amino acids. The ends lost 8 bases at V and 1 base at J; junction bases unmatched: 13. Per germline, CDR1 SEHNR and CDR2 FQNEAQ (reference sequence). CDR3 protein: CASRPPARQGANTEAFF. CDR3 nucleotides: TGTGCCAGCCGACCACCTGCACGACAGGGGGCGAACACTGAAGCTTTCTTT.

A few counts support this clonotype. The chain's CDR3 is CSVRRSFGQTGEGRETQYF. The CDR3 DNA is TGCAGCGTTAGACGATCCTTTGGCCAGACAGGGGAAGGACGGGAGACCCAGTACTTC. The rearrangement joins TRBV29-1 to TRBJ2-5, with 8 positions matching TRBD1. Trimming cost V 5 bases and J 5 bases; bases outside gene matches: 25. This CDR3 has 19 residues. Germline CDR1 reads SQVTM; CDR2 reads ANQGSEA.

At least ten counts were recorded for this clonotype. CDR3 DNA: TGTGCCAGCTCACACCGGGGTACCCTCTCCTACGAGCAGTACTTC. This codes for CASSHRGTLSYEQYF. This chain uses TRBV18 with TRBJ2-7, with a possible D match to TRBD2 (5 bases). The V and J ends lost 4 bases and 0 bases respectively, with 13 bases between them. CDR3 length: 15 residues. CDR1 KGHSH and CDR2 LQKENI come from the germline V gene.

This clonotype has more than one count but fewer than ten. The V gene is TRBV29-1, the J gene TRBJ2-5; TRBD2 might be the D (6 bases). Germline loops: CDR1 SQVTM, CDR2 ANQGSEA. The CDR3 consists of 13 residues. V was pared by 7 bases and J by 4 bases, with 16 bases between. Here the CDR3 reads CSAGLLARETQYF. The CDR3 DNA follows: TGCAGCGCCGGATTACTAGCACGAGAGACCCAGTACTTC.